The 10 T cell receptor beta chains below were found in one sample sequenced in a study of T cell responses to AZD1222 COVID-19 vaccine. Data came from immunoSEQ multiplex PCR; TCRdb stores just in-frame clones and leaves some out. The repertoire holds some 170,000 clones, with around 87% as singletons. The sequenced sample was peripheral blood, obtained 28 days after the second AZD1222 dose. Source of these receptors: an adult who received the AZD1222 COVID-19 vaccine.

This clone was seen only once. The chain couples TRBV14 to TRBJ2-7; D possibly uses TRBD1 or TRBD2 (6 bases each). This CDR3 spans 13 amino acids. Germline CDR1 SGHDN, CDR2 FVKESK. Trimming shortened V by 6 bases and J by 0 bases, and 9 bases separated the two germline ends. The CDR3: CASRGGHSYEQYF. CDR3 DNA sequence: TGTGCCAGCAGAGGGGGGCACTCCTACGAGCAGTACTTC.

The CDR3 DNA reads TGTGCCAGCGATGGACGGGGGGGAGTAGATGCTTTCTTT. Protein product: CASDGRGGVDAFF. This chain links TRBV2 with TRBJ1-1; maybe TRBD1 (5 bases). Germline CDR1 reads SNHLY; CDR2 reads FYNNEI. The CDR3 contains 13 residues. V was shortened by 8 bases and J by 11 bases, with 21 bases between the two germline ends.

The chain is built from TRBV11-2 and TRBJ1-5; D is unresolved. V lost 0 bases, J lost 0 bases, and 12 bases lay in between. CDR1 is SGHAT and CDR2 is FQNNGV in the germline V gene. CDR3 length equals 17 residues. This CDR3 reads CASSLDSPVYSNQPQHF. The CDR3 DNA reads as TGTGCCAGCAGCTTAGATAGTCCAGTTTATAGCAATCAGCCCCAGCATTTT. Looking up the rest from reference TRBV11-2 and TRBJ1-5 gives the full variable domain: EAGVAQSPRYKIIEKRQSVAFWCNPISGHATLYWYQQILGQGPKLLIQFQNNGVVDDSQLPKDRFSAERLKGVDSTLKIQPAKLEDSAVYLCASSLDSPVYSNQPQHFGDGTRLSIL.

CDR3 amino acids: CASSQFAAELQETQYF. The CDR3 DNA is TGCGCCAGCAGCCAATTTGCTGCAGAATTACAAGAGACCCAGTACTTC. V usage is TRBV4-1 and J usage is TRBJ2-5; D not certain. V was cut by 2 bases and J by 2 bases, with 15 bases left in between. The CDR3 totals 16 residues. The germline V gene has CDR1 MGHRA and CDR2 YSYEKL.

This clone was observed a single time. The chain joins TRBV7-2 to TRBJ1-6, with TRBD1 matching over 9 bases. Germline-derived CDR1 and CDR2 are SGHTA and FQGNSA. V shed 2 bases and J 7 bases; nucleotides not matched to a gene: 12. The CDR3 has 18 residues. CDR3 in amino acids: CASSLRSLGTGLNSPLHF. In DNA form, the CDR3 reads TGTGCCAGCAGCTTAAGGAGCTTAGGGACAGGGCTAAATTCACCCCTCCACTTT.

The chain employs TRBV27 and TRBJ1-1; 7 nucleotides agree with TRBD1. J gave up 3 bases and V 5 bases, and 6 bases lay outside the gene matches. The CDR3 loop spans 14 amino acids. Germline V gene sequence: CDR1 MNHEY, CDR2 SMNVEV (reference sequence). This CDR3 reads CASSVTGYDTEAFF. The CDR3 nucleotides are TGTGCCAGCAGTGTGACAGGGTATGACACTGAAGCTTTCTTT.

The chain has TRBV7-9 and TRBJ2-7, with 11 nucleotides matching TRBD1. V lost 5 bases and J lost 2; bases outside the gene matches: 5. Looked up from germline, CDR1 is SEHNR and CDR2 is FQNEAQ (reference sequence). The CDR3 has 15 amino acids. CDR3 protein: CASSPRTGGPYEQYF. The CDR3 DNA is TGTGCCAGCAGCCCCCGGACAGGGGGCCCCTACGAGCAGTACTTC.

In nucleotides, the CDR3 is TGTGCCAGCAGCTTAGCGGATGGGATCAGGACTATGCGGGGCTACACCTTC. Translated, it gives CASSLADGIRTMRGYTF. The chain recombines TRBV7-6 with TRBJ1-2, with D uncertain. V was shortened by 0 bases and J by 8 bases, with 22 bases between the two germline ends. Germline CDR1 reads SGHVS; CDR2 reads FNYEAQ. This CDR3 region has 17 residues.

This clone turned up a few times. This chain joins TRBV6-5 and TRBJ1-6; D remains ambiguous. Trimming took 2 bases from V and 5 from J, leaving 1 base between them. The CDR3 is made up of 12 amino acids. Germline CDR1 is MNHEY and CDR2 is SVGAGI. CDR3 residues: CASSYNNSPLHF. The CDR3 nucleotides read TGTGCCAGCAGTTACAATAATTCACCCCTCCACTTT.

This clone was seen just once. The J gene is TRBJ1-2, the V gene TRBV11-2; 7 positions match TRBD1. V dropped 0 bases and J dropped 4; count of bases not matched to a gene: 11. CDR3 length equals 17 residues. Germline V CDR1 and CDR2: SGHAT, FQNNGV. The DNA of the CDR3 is TGTGCCAGCAGCTTAGATACGGGACAGTCCCTCTTCTATGGCTACACCTTC. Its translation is CASSLDTGQSLFYGYTF. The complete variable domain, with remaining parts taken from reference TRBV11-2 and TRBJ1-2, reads EAGVAQSPRYKIIEKRQSVAFWCNPISGHATLYWYQQILGQGPKLLIQFQNNGVVDDSQLPKDRFSAERLKGVDSTLKIQPAKLEDSAVYLCASSLDTGQSLFYGYTFGSGTRLTVV.